The source of this T cell receptor beta chain is a study of shared clonotypes between healthy human individuals. Points from the study as a whole: Sharing across four donors was highest in naive CD4 (around 5%) and lowest in memory CD8 (about 0.4%). Rarefaction exposed incomplete sorted-subset sequencing despite large depth.

This clone was counted once. Its antigen is still unknown. CD45RO-negative cells were positively selected for CCR7, leaving out terminally differentiated effector memory CD45RA+ cells. Deletions cut 4 bases from V and 1 base from J, with 13 bases between. The CDR3 covers 15 residues. CDR1 MNHEY and CDR2 SMNVEV come from the germline V gene (reference sequence). Genomic DNA per cell subset filled all wells of several immunoSEQ plates. 150 to 250 ng DNA, 30,000 or so T cell genomes, went into each sorted-subset replicate PCR. Only in-frame clones appear in the TCRdb table, and some are missing; sequencing was by immunoSEQ multiplex PCR. Found here are just over 2,000,000 clones, about 95% of them singletons; the top ten hold approximately 1.2%.

V usage is TRBV27 and J usage is TRBJ1-2; unclear D gene. Sequencing was done on a sample of naive CD8+ T cells sorted from blood. The clonotype was recovered from a man aged 18 to 29 in good health. In nucleotides, the CDR3 is TGTGCCAGCAGTTCCCCCCGGAATGGTAACTATGGCTACACCTTC. Its translation: CASSSPRNGNYGYTF.